This is a list of T cell receptor beta chains from one sample in a study of blood T cell repertoires in COVID-19. TCRdb keeps only in-frame clones here, not all; method: immunoSEQ multiplex PCR. The sample includes about 80,000 clones, 60% to 80% of them seen just once. The sequencing sample was made of peripheral blood. Receptors originate from a man aged 60 to 69 with COVID-19, enrolled during active disease. The CDR3 runs from the conserved cysteine through the conserved F or W. The order of the fields is J gene, D gene, V gene, CDR3 protein. A D gene is named only where the DNA matches it firmly.

j_gene: TRBJ1-2; d_gene: TRBD1; v_gene: TRBV6-5; CDR3aa: CASSGDRAVGGYTF
j_gene: TRBJ2-3; d_gene: NA; v_gene: TRBV3-1/TRBV3-2; CDR3aa: CASSQDDSQWSTDTQYF
j_gene: TRBJ2-7; d_gene: TRBD1; v_gene: TRBV5-6; CDR3aa: CASSLWAGGHYEQYF
j_gene: TRBJ1-3; d_gene: NA; v_gene: TRBV6-5; CDR3aa: CASSDSGGAGNTIYF
j_gene: TRBJ1-2; d_gene: TRBD1; v_gene: TRBV10-3; CDR3aa: CAISDLDRVTGGYTF
j_gene: TRBJ2-7; d_gene: NA; v_gene: TRBV5-4; CDR3aa: CASSLEVSGYEQYF
j_gene: TRBJ1-6; d_gene: NA; v_gene: TRBV9; CDR3aa: CASSSRGGSTSPLHF
j_gene: TRBJ1-2; d_gene: NA; v_gene: TRBV6-6; CDR3aa: CASSYSSGANYGYTF
j_gene: TRBJ1-5; d_gene: TRBD1; v_gene: TRBV7-6; CDR3aa: CASSLGAGQGTNQPQHF
j_gene: TRBJ2-2; d_gene: NA; v_gene: TRBV6-5; CDR3aa: CASSTARVATGELFF
j_gene: TRBJ1-2; d_gene: NA; v_gene: TRBV9; CDR3aa: CASSLSGTATIGYTF
j_gene: TRBJ2-7; d_gene: NA; v_gene: TRBV21-1; CDR3aa: CASRLGGDRGYEQYF
j_gene: TRBJ2-7; d_gene: TRBD1; v_gene: TRBV24-1; CDR3aa: CATSEFDRGLDEQYF
j_gene: TRBJ2-1; d_gene: NA; v_gene: TRBV5-4; CDR3aa: CASSPQGLGRGEQFF
j_gene: TRBJ2-2; d_gene: TRBD2; v_gene: TRBV10-1; CDR3aa: CASCESLAGGEGGELFF
j_gene: TRBJ1-1; d_gene: NA; v_gene: TRBV4-1; CDR3aa: CASSQEGSAAGRSNTEAFF
j_gene: TRBJ1-1; d_gene: TRBD1; v_gene: TRBV11-3; CDR3aa: CASSFGRDSTEAFF
j_gene: TRBJ2-7; d_gene: TRBD1; v_gene: TRBV28; CDR3aa: CASIHRGLGAHEQYF
j_gene: TRBJ2-7; d_gene: NA; v_gene: TRBV29-1; CDR3aa: CSVKLALRIGEQYF
j_gene: TRBJ1-1; d_gene: TRBD1; v_gene: TRBV30; CDR3aa: CAWRTTGLAEAFF
j_gene: TRBJ2-7; d_gene: TRBD1; v_gene: TRBV29-1; CDR3aa: CSVVQGVHEQYF
j_gene: TRBJ1-1; d_gene: NA; v_gene: TRBV3-1/TRBV3-2; CDR3aa: CASSQALDRTGEAFF
j_gene: TRBJ2-3; d_gene: NA; v_gene: TRBV11-1; CDR3aa: CASSLAGGGTDTQYF
j_gene: TRBJ1-5; d_gene: NA; v_gene: TRBV18; CDR3aa: CASSVDSLNQPQHF
j_gene: TRBJ1-1; d_gene: TRBD1; v_gene: TRBV19; CDR3aa: CASSPTTGGLWTEAFF
j_gene: TRBJ2-5; d_gene: NA; v_gene: TRBV15; CDR3aa: CATSTPSEETQYF
j_gene: TRBJ2-3; d_gene: TRBD2; v_gene: TRBV23-1; CDR3aa: CARARDYLRGTDTQYF
j_gene: TRBJ2-7; d_gene: NA; v_gene: TRBV3-1/TRBV3-2; CDR3aa: CASSQGPGEQYF
j_gene: TRBJ2-2; d_gene: TRBD1; v_gene: TRBV6-6; CDR3aa: CASSNNRGTGELFF
j_gene: TRBJ2-2; d_gene: NA; v_gene: TRBV7-9; CDR3aa: CASSLARRAGTGELFF
j_gene: TRBJ1-5; d_gene: NA; v_gene: TRBV27; CDR3aa: CASSLRGSNQPQHF
j_gene: TRBJ2-3; d_gene: TRBD2; v_gene: TRBV11-3; CDR3aa: CASSLDLGVTSGGTQYF
j_gene: TRBJ1-4; d_gene: NA; v_gene: TRBV9; CDR3aa: CASSVGRVTNEKLFF
j_gene: TRBJ2-3; d_gene: TRBD2; v_gene: TRBV9; CDR3aa: CASSVGQRGGRSTDTQYF
j_gene: TRBJ1-5; d_gene: NA; v_gene: TRBV5-8; CDR3aa: CASSFGDSSNQPQHF
j_gene: TRBJ1-2; d_gene: NA; v_gene: TRBV5-6; CDR3aa: CASSFGRGDYGYTF
j_gene: TRBJ2-2; d_gene: TRBD1; v_gene: TRBV2; CDR3aa: CASRGQGAGTGELFF
j_gene: TRBJ2-3; d_gene: NA; v_gene: TRBV7-2; CDR3aa: CASSLSQGYDTQYF
j_gene: TRBJ2-1; d_gene: TRBD2; v_gene: TRBV14; CDR3aa: CASRTSGGPYNEQFF
j_gene: TRBJ1-1; d_gene: TRBD1; v_gene: TRBV2; CDR3aa: CATRRQGSTEAFF
j_gene: TRBJ1-5; d_gene: NA; v_gene: TRBV12-5; CDR3aa: CASGGHQPQHF
j_gene: TRBJ2-7; d_gene: TRBD1; v_gene: TRBV7-2; CDR3aa: CASSPYRTGGIEQYF
j_gene: TRBJ2-1; d_gene: TRBD1; v_gene: TRBV7-3; CDR3aa: CASSLSFPGGNEQFF
j_gene: TRBJ2-3; d_gene: NA; v_gene: TRBV5-1; CDR3aa: CASSPPRTSSDTQYF
j_gene: TRBJ2-1; d_gene: NA; v_gene: TRBV27; CDR3aa: CASRDSGPSNEQFF
j_gene: TRBJ1-5; d_gene: NA; v_gene: TRBV7-2; CDR3aa: CASSRTGDLFQPQHF
j_gene: TRBJ2-3; d_gene: TRBD2; v_gene: TRBV14; CDR3aa: CASSQPLAGRWDPDTQYF
j_gene: TRBJ2-3; d_gene: TRBD2; v_gene: TRBV10-3; CDR3aa: CAISEAASGITDTQYF
j_gene: TRBJ2-7; d_gene: TRBD2; v_gene: TRBV27; CDR3aa: CASSLGLAEVSYEQYF
j_gene: TRBJ2-3; d_gene: TRBD2; v_gene: TRBV9; CDR3aa: CASSVVGLADTDTQYF
j_gene: TRBJ2-3; d_gene: NA; v_gene: TRBV19; CDR3aa: CASSISRTTSTDTQYF
j_gene: TRBJ2-5; d_gene: TRBD2; v_gene: TRBV7-2; CDR3aa: CASSFSGRGETQYF
j_gene: TRBJ1-6; d_gene: TRBD1; v_gene: TRBV5-1; CDR3aa: CASSLEGQASSPLHF
j_gene: TRBJ1-1; d_gene: NA; v_gene: TRBV27; CDR3aa: CASSTTLYGGTEAFF